The 20 T cell receptor beta chains reported below all come from one sample, sequenced in a study of cytomegalovirus exposure and HLA in healthy donors. PCR employed 60 Vbeta and 13 Jbeta primers. Sequencing was performed with immunoSEQ multiplex PCR; in TCRdb, only in-frame clones are kept and a portion is missing. The table has more than 200,000 clones, 70% seen once; the top ten hold 2.6%. What was sequenced was PBMCs. All receptors derive from a middle-aged man in good health and CMV-seropositive.

Details on this clone: At one of its ends the junction is not consistent with the germline gene, which may arise from a read error. The chain couples TRBV7-9 to TRBJ2-7, with 9 bases that match TRBD1. The CDR3 is made up of 15 amino acids. Per the germline V gene, CDR1 is SEHNR and CDR2 is FQNEAQ (reference sequence). The CDR3 loop is CSSSFPTGGLYEQYF. CDR3 nucleotide sequence: TGTTCCAGCAGCTTTCCGACAGGGGGACTCTACGAGCAGTACTTC.

V usage is TRBV11-2 and J usage is TRBJ1-2, with 9 bases that match TRBD1. Unmatched junction bases numbered 6, after V lost 5 bases and J lost 2 bases. Germline V lookup: CDR1 SGHAT, CDR2 FQNNGV. This CDR3 has 15 amino acids. The CDR3 here is CASSIQGAGNYGYTF. CDR3 nucleotides: TGTGCCAGCAGCATACAGGGGGCAGGAAACTATGGCTACACCTTC. The whole variable domain, filled in from reference TRBV11-2 and TRBJ1-2, reads EAGVAQSPRYKIIEKRQSVAFWCNPISGHATLYWYQQILGQGPKLLIQFQNNGVVDDSQLPKDRFSAERLKGVDSTLKIQPAKLEDSAVYLCASSIQGAGNYGYTFGSGTRLTVV.

The chain combines TRBV19 with TRBJ1-2; 10 bases agree with TRBD1. In germline, CDR1 is LNHDA, CDR2 SQIVND (reference sequence). The CDR3 length is 14 residues. V shed 7 bases, J shed 1 base, and the junction held 3 bases outside the gene matches. CDR3 nucleotide sequence: TGTGCCAGTAAGACAGGGGGCTATAACTATGGCTACACCTTC. The encoded protein is CASKTGGYNYGYTF. The whole variable domain, filled in from reference TRBV19 and TRBJ1-2, reads DGGITQSPKYLFRKEGQNVTLSCEQNLNHDAMYWYRQDPGQGLRLIYYSQIVNDFQKGDIAEGYSVSREKKESFPLTVTSAQKNPTAFYLCASKTGGYNYGYTFGSGTRLTVV.

The chain links TRBV7-2 to TRBJ1-5; 8 bases fit TRBD1. The CDR3 sequence is 14 residues long. The trim removed 3 bases at V and 4 bases at J, leaving 2 bases unmatched. Germline V gives CDR1 SGHTA, CDR2 FQGNSA. CDR3 protein: CASSLGQANQPQHF. The CDR3, as DNA: TGTGCCAGCAGCTTGGGACAGGCAAATCAGCCCCAGCATTTT. Combining the CDR3 with reference TRBV7-2 and TRBJ1-5 gives the whole variable domain GAGVSQSPSNKVTEKGKDVELRCDPISGHTALYWYRQSLGQGLEFLIYFQGNSAPDKSGLPSDRFSAERTGGSVSTLTIQRTQQEDSAVYLCASSLGQANQPQHFGDGTRLSIL.

V and J are TRBV4-1 and TRBJ2-5; possible D gene TRBD2, 6 bases. The CDR3 extends over 14 amino acids. Between the trimmed V and J ends, which lost 5 bases and 0 bases, there was a span of 10 bases. Germline-derived CDR1 and CDR2 are MGHRA and YSYEKL. CDR3 region: CASSNRDYQETQYF. Here the CDR3 DNA reads TGCGCCAGCAGCAATAGGGACTACCAAGAGACCCAGTACTTC.

The genes are TRBV6-5 and TRBJ1-2, with D tentatively TRBD1 (5 bases). The CDR3 is made up of 12 amino acids. Germline V CDR1 and CDR2: MNHEY, SVGAGI. Deletions cut 8 bases from V and 8 bases from J, with 15 bases between. CDR3 in DNA: TGTGCCAGCGACCCTGCAGGGTACGGCTACACCTTC. It codes for CASDPAGYGYTF.

Comment on this clone: Germline and junction disagree at one end, which may indicate a read error. This CDR3 is also generated by other DNA sequences in the sample. The rearrangement joins TRBV19 to TRBJ2-3; TRBD2 matches at 14 bases. Germline CDR1 reads LNHDA; CDR2 reads SQIVND (reference sequence). This CDR3 region has 16 residues. CDR3 region: CASSSGLAGVADTQYF. The CDR3 DNA reads as TGTGCCAGTAGTTCGGGACTAGCGGGGGTTGCAGATACGCAATATTTT.

CDR3 nucleotides: TGTGCCAGCAGCTCCACAGGGGGCGCGGGCAATGAGCAGTTCTTC. It encodes CASSSTGGAGNEQFF. The chain uses TRBV11-2 and TRBJ2-1; 9 bases are a match to TRBD1. Per germline, CDR1 SGHAT and CDR2 FQNNGV. This CDR3 comprises 15 residues. J lost 6 bases, V lost 4 bases, and 7 bases had no gene match.

In DNA form, the CDR3 reads TGCGCCAGCAGCTTGCAGGGGAAGAACACTGAAGCTTTCTTT. This gives the protein CASSLQGKNTEAFF. The gene calls are TRBV5-1 and TRBJ1-1; D perhaps matches TRBD1 (6 bases). Germline V lookup: CDR1 SGHRS, CDR2 YFSETQ. CDR3 length: 14 residues. The V and J ends lost 1 base and 1 base respectively, with 8 bases between them.

This chain uses TRBV6-5 with TRBJ1-1; no definite D call. CDR1 MNHEY and CDR2 SVGAGI come from the germline V gene. CDR3 length equals 14 residues. Deletions cut 0 bases from V and 1 base from J, with 6 bases between. CDR3 nucleotides: TGTGCCAGCAGTTACTCGGCAGGGAACACTGAAGCTTTCTTT. Translation: CASSYSAGNTEAFF.

J is TRBJ2-2 and V is TRBV19, with TRBD1 matching 7 bases. Germline CDR1 and CDR2: LNHDA and SQIVND (reference sequence). V trimming: 1 base; J trimming: 3 bases; junction bases outside the gene matches: 2. The CDR3 consists of 15 residues. CDR3 loop: CASSIGTGDTGELFF. The CDR3 DNA reads TGTGCCAGTAGTATAGGTACAGGGGACACCGGGGAGCTGTTTTTT.

This clone was detected only once. The V and J genes are TRBV5-1 and TRBJ2-3, with D possibly being TRBD1 (6 bases). There are 16 residues in the CDR3. Germline V gene sequence: CDR1 SGHRS, CDR2 YFSETQ. V gave up 3 bases and J gave up 5 bases, with 19 bases separating them. For the CDR3, the DNA is TGCGCCAGCAGCTCGACAGGAGGAGTATACCTAGATACGCAGTATTTT. This gives the protein CASSSTGGVYLDTQYF.

This clone was observed a single time. The J gene is TRBJ2-5, the V gene TRBV6-5, with TRBD2 as a possible D gene (6 bases). V lost 1 base, J lost 5 bases, and 11 bases lay in between. The germline gives CDR1 MNHEY, CDR2 SVGAGI. The CDR3 contains 14 residues. The chain's CDR3 is CASSYLRGMETQYF. The CDR3 DNA reads as TGTGCCAGCAGTTACTTGCGGGGAATGGAGACCCAGTACTTC.

J is TRBJ2-3 and V is TRBV5-6; 8 bases fit TRBD2. V lost 3 bases to trimming and J lost 6 bases; unmatched junction nucleotides: 12. The CDR3 is 16 residues long. Per the germline V gene, CDR1 is SGHDT and CDR2 is YYEEEE. CDR3 sequence: CASSSTTKRGSDTQYF. Here the CDR3 DNA reads TGTGCCAGCAGCTCCACCACCAAGCGGGGGTCCGATACGCAGTATTTT.

About this clone: The junction shows a germline mismatch at one end, possibly a read error. The rearrangement uses TRBV7-2 and TRBJ1-1, with D uncertain. This CDR3 is built from 13 residues. Per the germline V gene, CDR1 is SGHTA and CDR2 is FQGNSA. DNA for the CDR3: TGTGCCAGCAGCTTGTGGGCCAACACTGGAGCTTTCTTT. Translation gives CASSLWANTGAFF. Supplemented by reference TRBV7-2 and TRBJ1-1, the full variable domain reads GAGVSQSPSNKVTEKGKDVELRCDPISGHTALYWYRQSLGQGLEFLIYFQGNSAPDKSGLPSDRFSAERTGGSVSTLTIQRTQQEDSAVYLCASSLWANTGAFFGQGTRLTVV.

The V gene is TRBV12-5, the J gene TRBJ2-7; 9 bases match TRBD1. This CDR3 spans 17 amino acids. V was pared by 1 base and J by 2 bases, with 9 bases of the junction left unmatched. CDR1 is LGHNT, CDR2 FRNRAP, per germline. The CDR3 spells CASGLGLTGGNAYEQYF. The CDR3 nucleotides read TGTGCTAGTGGTTTGGGACTGACAGGGGGAAACGCCTACGAGCAGTACTTC.

The genes are TRBV7-8 and TRBJ1-1, with D hard to call. Germline CDR1 is SGHVS and CDR2 is FQNEAQ. The CDR3 contains 13 residues. V shed 0 bases and J shed 3 bases, with 5 bases lying between them. CDR3 in amino acids: CASSLAGYTEAFF. CDR3 DNA: TGTGCCAGCAGCTTAGCCGGTTACACTGAAGCTTTCTTT.

The sample holds one count of this clone. The genes are TRBV2 and TRBJ1-1, with 8 positions matching TRBD1. CDR1 and CDR2 (germline): SNHLY, FYNNEI. Trimming removed 7 bases from V and 11 bases from J; junction bases left unmatched: 9. This CDR3 is built from 12 residues. The CDR3 nucleotides read TGTGCCAGCATGACAGGGGCGCGGCACGCTTTCTTT. As protein: CASMTGARHAFF. Full variable domain (rest looked up from reference TRBV2 and TRBJ1-1): EPEVTQTPSHQVTQMGQEVILRCVPISNHLYFYWYRQILGQKVEFLVSFYNNEISEKSEIFDDQFSVERPDGSNFTLKIRSTKLEDSAMYFCASMTGARHAFFGQGTRLTVV.

This CDR3 is CATGPNNSPLHF. CDR3 DNA: TGTGCCACAGGGCCGAATAATTCACCCCTCCACTTT. V and J are TRBV6-5 and TRBJ1-6; TRBD1 might be the D (5 bases). Germline CDR1 reads MNHEY; CDR2 reads SVGAGI. CDR3 length: 12 residues. V lost 10 bases, J lost 5 bases, and 9 bases lay in between.

This clone has more than one count but fewer than ten. CDR3 in amino acids: CATGQGDGANVLTF. For the CDR3, the DNA is TGTGCCACGGGACAGGGGGATGGGGCCAACGTCCTGACTTTC. The J gene is TRBJ2-6, the V gene TRBV10-3, with 11 positions matching TRBD1. Germline V CDR1 and CDR2: ENHRY, SYGVKD. Trimming took 10 bases from V and 3 from J; bases not matched to a gene: 2. There are 14 residues in the CDR3.